This record concerns one T cell receptor (beta chain) sequence. Its recognized antigen is unknown. No base quality values were provided; no much bigger clone lies one nucleotide off. Reading from cysteine to phenylalanine, the CDR3 counts 16 amino acids. The DNA shown is the 48-base CDR3, in frame from base 1. From a lookup of the germline V gene (reference sequence), CDR1 and CDR2 are MNHEY and SMNVEV. The junction shows trimming of 5 bases on V and 0 bases on J, and the gene matches do not reach 7 bases of it. This sample is drawn from a study of blood T cell repertoires in COVID-19 (dated by TCRdb to the early 2020s). About the investigation overall: The collaborator samples originated in the United States, Italy and Spain and spanned the acute and convalescent phases of COVID-19. The material from the prospective study consisted of cDNA or gDNA derived from T cells, B-cell-depleted T cells, or PBMCs. Deeply sampled blood TCRbeta repertoires from subjects exposed to, actively infected with, or recovered from COVID-19 were included in the dataset. The repertoires were made available in a free public database intended to serve as a resource for research on the immune response to SARS-CoV-2. Samples came from the ongoing ImmuneRACE study (first 160 participants) plus 1,254 subjects from 6 global collaborators. The sample metadata nearly always contained a de-identified subject ID, COVID-19 status, age in years and sex. HLA class I and class II types, where available, came from metadata supplied by the sample provider rather than from assay-based typing. General conclusions and limits of the study: Clinical and demographic metadata were provided uncurated, with the amount varying by source and participant.

TCRbeta CDR3 regions were amplified from genomic DNA using the immunoSEQ Assay, a bias-controlled multiplex PCR. The authors' analysis ran thus. Within the assay, amplification of reference gene primers was used to estimate how many nucleated cells each sample contained. To quantify the absolute abundance of each unique TCRbeta CDR3 rearrangement, sequence reads were collapsed and filtered. For each sample, productive Simpson clonality was calculated as the square root of Simpson's diversity index across productive rearrangements. TCRdb took over this immuneACCESS table, retaining in-frame rearrangements with V and J assigned. Such tables are incomplete; in checked studies, under half of the missing clones stem from an unresolved V gene, and the remainder is unexplained. V, J and clone size derive from that table, while D and trimming were established from the DNA sequence. Counted in this sample were some 180,000 clones; about four fifths of them appeared once. The ten biggest clones cover roughly 7.1% of the sample.

The collaborating institutions used their own protocols to collect whole blood in K2EDTA tubes. Collaborator samples were shipped for TCRbeta analysis as frozen whole blood, isolated PBMCs, or DNA extracted from either sample type. The rearrangement joined TRBV27 to TRBJ1-3; the junction holds 7 bases that match TRBD1. The sample taken for sequencing was peripheral blood. This receptor was obtained from a human donor in a cohort sampled during active COVID-19. The encoded CDR3 is CASSPWGQSSGNTIYF. The nucleotide sequence reads as follows: TGTGCCAGCAGTCCCTGGGGACAGTCCTCTGGAAACACCATATATTTT.